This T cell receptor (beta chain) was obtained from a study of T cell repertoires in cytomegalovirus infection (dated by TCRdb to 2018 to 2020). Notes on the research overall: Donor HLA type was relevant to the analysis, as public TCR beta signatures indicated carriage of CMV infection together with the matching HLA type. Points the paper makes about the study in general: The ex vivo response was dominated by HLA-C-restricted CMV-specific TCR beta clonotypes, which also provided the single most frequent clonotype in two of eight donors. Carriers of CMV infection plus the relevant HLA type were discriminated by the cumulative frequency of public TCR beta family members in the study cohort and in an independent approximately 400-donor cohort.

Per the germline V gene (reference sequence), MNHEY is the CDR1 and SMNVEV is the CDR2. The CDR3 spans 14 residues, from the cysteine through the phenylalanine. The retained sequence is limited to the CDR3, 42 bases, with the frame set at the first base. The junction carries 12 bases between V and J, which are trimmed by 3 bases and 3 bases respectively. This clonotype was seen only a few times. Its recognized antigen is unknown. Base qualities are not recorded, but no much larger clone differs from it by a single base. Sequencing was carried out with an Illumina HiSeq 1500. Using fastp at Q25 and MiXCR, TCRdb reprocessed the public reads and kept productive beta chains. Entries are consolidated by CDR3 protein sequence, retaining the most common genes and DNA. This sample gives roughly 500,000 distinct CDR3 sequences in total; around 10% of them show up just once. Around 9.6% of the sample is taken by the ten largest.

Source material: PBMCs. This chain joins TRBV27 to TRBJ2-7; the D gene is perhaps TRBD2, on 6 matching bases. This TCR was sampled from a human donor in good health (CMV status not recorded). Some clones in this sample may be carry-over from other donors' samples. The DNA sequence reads TGTGCCAGCAGTTTTGGAGCGGGCGACTACGAGCAGTACTTC. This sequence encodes CASSFGAGDYEQYF.